These T cell receptor beta chains were read from a single sample in a study of cytomegalovirus exposure and HLA in healthy donors. TCRdb's table, derived via immunoSEQ multiplex PCR, lists solely in-frame clones and lacks some. The table has some 200,000 clones, 75% to 85% seen once; the top ten hold about 0.64%. The sequenced sample was PBMCs. Receptors originate from a boy aged 5-17 years in good health and CMV-seronegative. Both conserved end residues are part of each CDR3. The D gene is left open where the match is weak. The listing skips clone size in some rows; elsewhere it reads once, few, many or a size class.

v_call: TRBV11-1
d_call: TRBD1
j_call: TRBJ2-7
cdr3_length: 18
clone_size: once
cdr3_nt: TGTGCCAGCAGCTCTCACGGGGGACAGGGGCCCGTGGCCTACGAGCAGTACTTC
cdr3_aa: CASSSHGGQGPVAYEQYF

v_call: TRBV19
d_call: TRBD1
j_call: TRBJ2-1
cdr3_length: 14
clone_size: NA
cdr3_nt: TGTGCCAGTAGTCGCGGACAGGATTACAATGAGCAGTTCTTC
cdr3_aa: CASSRGQDYNEQFF

v_call: TRBV5-4
d_call: TRBD1
j_call: TRBJ1-1
cdr3_length: 16
clone_size: NA
cdr3_nt: TGTGCCAGCAGCAGGGACAGGGAAGGAGTGAACACTGAAGCTTTCTTT
cdr3_aa: CASSRDREGVNTEAFF

v_call: TRBV29-1
d_call: NA
j_call: TRBJ1-2
cdr3_length: 12
clone_size: NA
cdr3_nt: TGCAGCGTGCGGGTCCAGATGTGGGGCTACACCTTC
cdr3_aa: CSVRVQMWGYTF

v_call: TRBV5-4
d_call: NA
j_call: TRBJ2-7
cdr3_length: 11
clone_size: NA
cdr3_nt: TGTGCCAGCAGTAACGGCTACGAGCAGTACTTC
cdr3_aa: CASSNGYEQYF

v_call: TRBV6-4
d_call: NA
j_call: TRBJ2-2
cdr3_length: 14
clone_size: NA
cdr3_nt: TGTGCCAGCAGTGAGCGGACTTCCTCCGGGGAGCTGTTTTTT
cdr3_aa: CASSERTSSGELFF

v_call: TRBV30
d_call: TRBD1
j_call: TRBJ1-2
cdr3_length: 14
clone_size: NA
cdr3_nt: TGTGCCTGGACCGGATCAGGGACAGAGAATGGCTACACCTTC
cdr3_aa: CAWTGSGTENGYTF

v_call: TRBV9
d_call: TRBD2
j_call: TRBJ2-2
cdr3_length: 17
clone_size: NA
cdr3_nt: TGTGCCAGCAGCGTAGTTAGCGGGGGGGCGAACACCGGGGAGCTGTTTTTT
cdr3_aa: CASSVVSGGANTGELFF

v_call: TRBV5-1
d_call: TRBD1
j_call: TRBJ1-1
cdr3_length: 16
clone_size: NA
cdr3_nt: TGCGCCAGCAGCTTGGCCCGACAGGGGGCGAGGACTGAAGCTTTCTTT
cdr3_aa: CASSLARQGARTEAFF

v_call: TRBV4-1
d_call: TRBD2
j_call: TRBJ2-1
cdr3_length: 19
clone_size: NA
cdr3_nt: TGCGCCAGCAGCCAAGGCTTGACTAGCGGGACGTACTCCTACAATGAGCAGTTCTTC
cdr3_aa: CASSQGLTSGTYSYNEQFF

v_call: TRBV7-9
d_call: NA
j_call: TRBJ2-7
cdr3_length: 15
clone_size: NA
cdr3_nt: TGTTCCAGCAGCATACCACTCGCGGGGTCTGGCGAGCAGTACTTC
cdr3_aa: CSSSIPLAGSGEQYF

v_call: TRBV11-1
d_call: TRBD1
j_call: TRBJ1-6
cdr3_length: 14
clone_size: once
cdr3_nt: TGTGCCAGCAGCCAGGACAGGGGAACATCACCCCTCCACTTT
cdr3_aa: CASSQDRGTSPLHF

v_call: TRBV19
d_call: NA
j_call: TRBJ1-5
cdr3_length: 17
clone_size: NA
cdr3_nt: TGTGCCAGTAGTAGCCTCAGGAACTCTGGGAGCAATCAGCCCCAGCATTTT
cdr3_aa: CASSSLRNSGSNQPQHF

v_call: TRBV13
d_call: NA
j_call: TRBJ1-2
cdr3_length: 15
clone_size: NA
cdr3_nt: TGTGCCAGCAGCTCCAGGACAGAGAACAACTATGGCTACACCTTC
cdr3_aa: CASSSRTENNYGYTF

v_call: TRBV4-3
d_call: NA
j_call: TRBJ1-2
cdr3_length: 13
clone_size: NA
cdr3_nt: TGCGCCAGCAGCCAAGGGGGCTCCTATGGCTACACCTTC
cdr3_aa: CASSQGGSYGYTF

v_call: TRBV5-4
d_call: NA
j_call: TRBJ1-6
cdr3_length: 18
clone_size: NA
cdr3_nt: TGTGCCAGCAGCCAAGGAGGCAGCCCATACTCCTATAATTCACCCCTCCACTTT
cdr3_aa: CASSQGGSPYSYNSPLHF

v_call: TRBV6-5
d_call: NA
j_call: TRBJ1-4
cdr3_length: 15
clone_size: NA
cdr3_nt: TGTGCCAGCAGTTACGGGCCCGCATTTAATGAAAAACTGTTTTTT
cdr3_aa: CASSYGPAFNEKLFF

v_call: TRBV7-2
d_call: NA
j_call: TRBJ2-7
cdr3_length: 12
clone_size: NA
cdr3_nt: TGTGCCAGCAGCTTAACAATCTACGAGCAGTACTTC
cdr3_aa: CASSLTIYEQYF

v_call: TRBV7-9
d_call: TRBD1
j_call: TRBJ2-7
cdr3_length: 15
clone_size: once
cdr3_nt: TGTGCCAGCAGCCGTGGACAGGGGGCCGTCGACGAGCAGTACTTC
cdr3_aa: CASSRGQGAVDEQYF

v_call: TRBV19
d_call: TRBD2
j_call: TRBJ2-7
cdr3_length: 18
clone_size: NA
cdr3_nt: TGTGCCAGTAGTATGGGACTAGCGGGATGGGGCAGCTCCTACGAGCAGTACTTC
cdr3_aa: CASSMGLAGWGSSYEQYF

v_call: TRBV19
d_call: NA
j_call: TRBJ1-5
cdr3_length: 15
clone_size: NA
cdr3_nt: TGTGCCAGTAGTCTCTTAGACAGGCCCAATCAGCCCCAGCATTTT
cdr3_aa: CASSLLDRPNQPQHF

v_call: TRBV6-5
d_call: TRBD1
j_call: TRBJ1-5
cdr3_length: 14
clone_size: NA
cdr3_nt: TGTGCCAGCAGTGATACAGGGGGTTGGCAGCCCCAGCATTTT
cdr3_aa: CASSDTGGWQPQHF

v_call: TRBV6-5
d_call: NA
j_call: TRBJ1-3
cdr3_length: 15
clone_size: few
cdr3_nt: TGTGCCAGCAGTTACTCAGGAGACTCTGGAAACACCATATATTTT
cdr3_aa: CASSYSGDSGNTIYF

v_call: TRBV9
d_call: NA
j_call: TRBJ2-7
cdr3_length: 15
clone_size: few
cdr3_nt: TGTGCCAGCAGCCCCTTCACTAACCCCTCCTACGAGCAGTACTTC
cdr3_aa: CASSPFTNPSYEQYF

v_call: TRBV10-2
d_call: TRBD1
j_call: TRBJ2-7
cdr3_length: 13
clone_size: NA
cdr3_nt: TGCGCCAGCTTAAGGGACAGCCCATACGAGCAGTACTTC
cdr3_aa: CASLRDSPYEQYF